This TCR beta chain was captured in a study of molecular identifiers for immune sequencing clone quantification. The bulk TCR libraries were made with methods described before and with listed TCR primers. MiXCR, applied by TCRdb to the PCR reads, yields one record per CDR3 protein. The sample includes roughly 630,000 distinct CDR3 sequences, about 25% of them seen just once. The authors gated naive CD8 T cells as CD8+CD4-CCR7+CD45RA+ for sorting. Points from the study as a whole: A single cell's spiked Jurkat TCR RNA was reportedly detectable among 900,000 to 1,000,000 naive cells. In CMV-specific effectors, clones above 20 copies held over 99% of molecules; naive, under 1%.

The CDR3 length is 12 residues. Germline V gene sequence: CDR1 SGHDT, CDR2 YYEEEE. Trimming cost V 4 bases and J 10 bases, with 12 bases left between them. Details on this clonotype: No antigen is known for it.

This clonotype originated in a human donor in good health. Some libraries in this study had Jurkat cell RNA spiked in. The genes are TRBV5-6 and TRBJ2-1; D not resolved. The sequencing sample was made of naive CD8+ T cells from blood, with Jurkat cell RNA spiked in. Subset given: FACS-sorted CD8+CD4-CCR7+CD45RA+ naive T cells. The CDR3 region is CASSPTPREQFF. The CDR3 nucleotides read TGTGCCAGCAGCCCCACCCCTCGGGAGCAGTTCTTC.